This TCR beta chain derives from a study of blood T cells in healthy people across ages. This clonotype was detected only a few times. The CDR3 has 14 amino acids. The germline V gene has CDR1 MDHEN and CDR2 SYDVKM. The germline V and J ends were trimmed by 5 bases and 7 bases, with 15 bases remaining between them. Sample-barcoded 5' priming and a J-beta primer mix drove a second PCR of about 7 to 11 cycles. TCRdb re-derived calls from the 5' RACE reads in MiXCR, one entry per CDR3 protein. The table has over 750,000 distinct CDR3 sequences, around 25% seen once; the top ten hold 9.4%. Another study also made use of these data, one on T cells of mothers and their children.

The sequenced sample was blood. The chain has TRBV28 and TRBJ2-1; either TRBD1 or TRBD2 may supply D (5 bases each). The receptor was isolated from a boy between 10 and 17 years old in good health. CDR3 loop: CASSASLWGNEQFF. The CDR3 nucleotides read TGTGCCAGCAGTGCCTCCCTGTGGGGGAATGAGCAGTTCTTC.